These 16 T cell receptor beta chains were sequenced from one sample in a study of PD-1 blockade in classical Hodgkin lymphoma. The time point is: cycle 4 day 1 (C4D1), after six to seven weeks of nivolumab. Following autologous stem cell transplantation, relapse occurred in every patient, and exposure to brentuximab vedotin varied. Method: immunoSEQ multiplex PCR; TCRdb's copy keeps in-frame clones and lacks some. The sample shows 75,000 to 95,000 clones, more than 80% of them seen only once. The sample was peripheral blood mononuclear cells (PBMCs), taken before the fourth cycle of nivolumab. Every receptor here comes from a human donor with classical Hodgkin lymphoma.

The chain is built from TRBV19 and TRBJ2-7, with unresolved D. Germline CDR1 is LNHDA and CDR2 is SQIVND (reference sequence). The CDR3 covers 15 residues. The germline V and J ends were trimmed by 0 bases and 5 bases, with 14 bases remaining between them. CDR3 nucleotides: TGTGCCAGTAGTATAGACTTCAGTCCCACGGACGAGCAGTACTTC. Residues: CASSIDFSPTDEQYF. The full variable domain, with the rest looked up from reference TRBV19 and TRBJ2-7, is DGGITQSPKYLFRKEGQNVTLSCEQNLNHDAMYWYRQDPGQGLRLIYYSQIVNDFQKGDIAEGYSVSREKKESFPLTVTSAQKNPTAFYLCASSIDFSPTDEQYFGPGTRLTVT.

The genes are TRBV5-1 and TRBJ2-5, with D unclear. Germline CDR1 and CDR2: SGHRS and YFSETQ. CDR3 length equals 15 residues. The V end lost 1 base, the J end lost 2 bases, and 12 bases lay between the germline ends. The CDR3 loop reads CASSLFPGRQETQYF. The CDR3 DNA reads TGCGCCAGCAGCTTGTTCCCGGGCAGACAAGAGACCCAGTACTTC.

This rearrangement joins TRBV30 to TRBJ1-5, with TRBD1 matching over 7 bases. The ends lost 3 bases at V and 7 bases at J; junction bases unmatched: 6. The CDR3 is made up of 13 amino acids. Germline V lookup: CDR1 GTSNPN, CDR2 SVGIG (reference sequence). The chain's CDR3 is CAWSRQGGQPQHF. The DNA of the CDR3 is TGTGCCTGGAGCCGACAGGGTGGCCAGCCCCAGCATTTT.

The chain employs TRBV21-1 and TRBJ1-3. TRBV21-1 is marked as a pseudogene. There are 17 residues in the CDR3. Here the CDR3 reads CASSNRESTYRGNTIYF. The CDR3 region has the DNA TGTGCCAGCAGCAATCGGGAGTCTACCTACCGCGGAAACACCATATATTTT.

The CDR3 sequence: CASSRDNTGELFF. The CDR3 coding sequence is TGTGCCAGCAGCCGGGACAACACCGGGGAGCTGTTTTTT. The rearrangement links TRBV11-3 to TRBJ2-2; either TRBD1 or TRBD2 may supply D (5 bases each). CDR3 size: 13 residues. V dropped 5 bases and J dropped 2 bases, with 6 bases sitting between them. The germline V gene has CDR1 SGHNT and CDR2 YENEEA.

V usage is TRBV7-2 and J usage is TRBJ2-7; possible D gene TRBD2, 5 bases. Germline V lookup: CDR1 SGHTA, CDR2 FQGNSA. The V and J ends lost 4 bases and 6 bases respectively, with 10 bases between them. The CDR3 totals 12 residues. CDR3 DNA sequence: TGTGCCAGCAGCTCACATGGAGGCGAGCAGTACTTC. Amino acid sequence: CASSSHGGEQYF.

The rearrangement joins TRBV30 to TRBJ1-2; D perhaps matches TRBD1 (6 bases). The CDR3 totals 14 residues. CDR1 and CDR2 (germline): GTSNPN, SVGIG (reference sequence). Trimming shortened V by 2 bases and J by 4 bases, and 14 bases separated the two germline ends. In DNA form, the CDR3 reads TGTGCCTGGAGTAGGAGCGGGGGCATCTATGGCTACACCTTC. Translating gives CAWSRSGGIYGYTF.

About this clone: The sample contains more than one DNA sequence encoding this CDR3. The CDR3 DNA reads as TGTGCCAGTAGTATTTTAGGCAACACTGAAGCTTTCTTT. Translated: CASSILGNTEAFF. The gene calls are TRBV19 and TRBJ1-1; no clear D. V was clipped by 3 bases and J by 2 bases, with 7 bases between them. CDR1 is LNHDA and CDR2 is SQIVND in the germline V gene (reference sequence). This CDR3 has 13 residues.

CDR3 in amino acids: CASSLGTGDTEAFF. The CDR3 DNA reads as TGTGCCAGCAGCTTGGGGACAGGGGACACTGAAGCTTTCTTT. The chain has TRBV5-8 and TRBJ1-1; 9 bases agree with TRBD1. Looked up from germline, CDR1 is SGHTS and CDR2 is YDEGEE. V trimming: 0 bases; J trimming: 3 bases; junction bases outside the gene matches: 0. CDR3 length: 14 residues.

This rearrangement joins TRBV28 to TRBJ2-7; 8 bases match TRBD2. The CDR3 length is 16 residues. From germline, CDR1 is MDHEN and CDR2 SYDVKM. Germline trimming cut 6 bases from V and 5 bases from J; bases unmatched to any gene: 15. The CDR3 loop reads CASSVSTGGRSNEQYF. The CDR3 DNA reads TGTGCCAGCAGCGTCTCCACTGGCGGGAGGTCTAACGAGCAGTACTTC.

V gene TRBV5-1 combines with J gene TRBJ2-2, with D uncertain. V was trimmed by 7 bases and J by 3 bases, leaving 13 bases between them. The germline V gene encodes CDR1 SGHRS and CDR2 YFSETQ. The CDR3 is made up of 14 amino acids. CDR3 sequence (DNA): TGCGCCAGCTTGGTAGTTCCGGACACCGGGGAGCTGTTTTTT. This gives the protein CASLVVPDTGELFF.

The chain has TRBV5-1 and TRBJ2-5; possible D gene TRBD2, 5 bases. This CDR3 has 16 residues. Germline V gene data show CDR1 as SGHRS and CDR2 as YFSETQ. Trimming cost V 4 bases and J 1 base, with 17 bases left between them. CDR3 loop: CASSPGGRAAQETQYF. CDR3 sequence (DNA): TGCGCCAGCAGCCCCGGCGGGCGGGCGGCCCAAGAGACCCAGTACTTC.

The V call is TRBV5-1, the J call TRBJ2-3, with TRBD1 matching over 7 bases. In germline, CDR1 is SGHRS, CDR2 YFSETQ. The CDR3 has 14 residues. J gave up 4 bases and V 4 bases, and 6 bases lay outside the gene matches. As DNA, the CDR3 is TGCGCCAGCAGCCCGCGGACAGGAGCAGATACGCAGTATTTT. This sequence encodes CASSPRTGADTQYF.

The count of this clone is one. The rearrangement links TRBV27 to TRBJ2-5; D is undetermined. The CDR3 has 12 residues. CDR1 is MNHEY, CDR2 SMNVEV, per germline (reference sequence). Trimming stripped 1 base from V and 4 bases from J, with 4 bases between. DNA of the CDR3: TGTGCCAGCAGTTTATTAGGAGAGACCCAGTACTTC. It translates to CASSLLGETQYF.

The V gene is TRBV11-2, the J gene TRBJ2-5; the D gene could be TRBD1 or TRBD2 (5 bases each). The germline gives CDR1 SGHAT, CDR2 FQNNGV. V was pared by 5 bases and J by 4 bases, with 14 bases between. This CDR3 has 14 residues. CDR3 coding DNA: TGTGCCAGCAGCCGGGGCTTGAGTGGAGAGACCCAGTACTTC. Its translation is CASSRGLSGETQYF. Based on the CDR3 plus reference TRBV11-2 and TRBJ2-5, the full variable domain is EAGVAQSPRYKIIEKRQSVAFWCNPISGHATLYWYQQILGQGPKLLIQFQNNGVVDDSQLPKDRFSAERLKGVDSTLKIQPAKLEDSAVYLCASSRGLSGETQYFGPGTRLLVL.

This clone appeared once. The chain links TRBV4-3 to TRBJ2-2, with D uncertain. Germline-derived CDR1 and CDR2 are LGHNA and YSLEER. Trimming shortened V by 0 bases and J by 9 bases, and 8 bases separated the two germline ends. CDR3 length: 13 residues. DNA of the CDR3: TGCGCCAGCAGCCAAGAGGCGGCCTGGGAGCTGTTTTTT. Translated: CASSQEAAWELFF.